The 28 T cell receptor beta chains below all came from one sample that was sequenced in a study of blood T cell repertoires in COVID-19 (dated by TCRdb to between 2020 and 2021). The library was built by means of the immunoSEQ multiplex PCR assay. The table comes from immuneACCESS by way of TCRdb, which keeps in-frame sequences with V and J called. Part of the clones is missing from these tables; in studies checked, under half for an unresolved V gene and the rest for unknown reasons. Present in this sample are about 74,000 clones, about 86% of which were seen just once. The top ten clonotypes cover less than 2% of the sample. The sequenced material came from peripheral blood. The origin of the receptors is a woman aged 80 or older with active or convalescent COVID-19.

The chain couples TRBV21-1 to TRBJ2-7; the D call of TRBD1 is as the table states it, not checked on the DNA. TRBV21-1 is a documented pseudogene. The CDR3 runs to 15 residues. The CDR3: CASSKVGQARYEQYF. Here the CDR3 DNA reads TGTGCCAGCAGCAAAGTGGGACAGGCCAGGTACGAGCAGTACTTC.

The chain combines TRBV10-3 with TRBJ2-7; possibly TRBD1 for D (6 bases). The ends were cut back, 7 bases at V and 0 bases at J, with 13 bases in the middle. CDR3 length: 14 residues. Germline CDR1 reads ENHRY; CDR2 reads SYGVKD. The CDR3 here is CAITLDSFSYEQYF. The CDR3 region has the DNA TGTGCCATCACCCTGGACAGCTTCTCCTACGAGCAGTACTTC.

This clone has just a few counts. The CDR3 is CASSLALRGGELFF. The DNA for the CDR3 is TGTGCCAGCAGCTTAGCCCTCCGAGGCGGGGAGCTGTTTTTT. V usage is TRBV11-2 and J usage is TRBJ2-2; D gene unclear. Germline V lookup: CDR1 SGHAT, CDR2 FQNNGV. The CDR3 length is 14 residues. Trimming removed 1 base at V and 7 bases at J, with 10 bases between.

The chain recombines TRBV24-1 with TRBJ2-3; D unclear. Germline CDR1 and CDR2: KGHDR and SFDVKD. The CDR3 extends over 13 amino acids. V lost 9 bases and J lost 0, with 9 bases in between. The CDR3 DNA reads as TGTGCCACCGGAGAGCCTAGCACAGATACGCAGTATTTT. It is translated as CATGEPSTDTQYF.

The CDR3 coding sequence is TGTGCCAGCAGCTTAGAAACAGGGGCAACCTCTCTCTCCTACGAGCAGTACTTC. This sequence encodes CASSLETGATSLSYEQYF. V usage is TRBV11-3 and J usage is TRBJ2-7; 7 bases fit TRBD1. The germline V gene encodes CDR1 SGHNT and CDR2 YENEEA. CDR3 length: 18 amino acids. V shed 0 bases and J 0 bases; nucleotides not matched to a gene: 11.

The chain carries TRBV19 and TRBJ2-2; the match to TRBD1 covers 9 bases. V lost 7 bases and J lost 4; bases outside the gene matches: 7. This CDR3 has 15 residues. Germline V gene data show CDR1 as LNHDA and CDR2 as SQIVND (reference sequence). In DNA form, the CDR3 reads TGTGCCAGTACACAGACAGGGGGGTTCACCGGGGAGCTGTTTTTT. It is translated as CASTQTGGFTGELFF. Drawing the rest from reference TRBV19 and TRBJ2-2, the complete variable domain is DGGITQSPKYLFRKEGQNVTLSCEQNLNHDAMYWYRQDPGQGLRLIYYSQIVNDFQKGDIAEGYSVSREKKESFPLTVTSAQKNPTAFYLCASTQTGGFTGELFFGEGSRLTVL.

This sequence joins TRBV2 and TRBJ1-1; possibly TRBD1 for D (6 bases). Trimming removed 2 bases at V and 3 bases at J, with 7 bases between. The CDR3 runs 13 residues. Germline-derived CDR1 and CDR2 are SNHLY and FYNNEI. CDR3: CASSERQDTEAFF. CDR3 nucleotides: TGTGCCAGCAGTGAACGACAGGACACTGAAGCTTTCTTT.

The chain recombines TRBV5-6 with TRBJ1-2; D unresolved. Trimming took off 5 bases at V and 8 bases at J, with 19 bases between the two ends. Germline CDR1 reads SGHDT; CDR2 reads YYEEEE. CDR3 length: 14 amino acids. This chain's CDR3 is CASRQNGEIGGYTF. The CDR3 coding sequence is TGTGCCAGCAGGCAGAACGGGGAAATAGGGGGCTACACCTTC.

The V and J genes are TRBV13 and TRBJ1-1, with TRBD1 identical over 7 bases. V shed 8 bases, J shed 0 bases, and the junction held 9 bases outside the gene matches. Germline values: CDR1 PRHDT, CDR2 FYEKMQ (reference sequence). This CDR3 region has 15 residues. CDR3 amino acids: CASGRRTGMNTEAFF. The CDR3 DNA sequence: TGTGCCAGCGGCCGAAGGACAGGCATGAACACTGAAGCTTTCTTT.

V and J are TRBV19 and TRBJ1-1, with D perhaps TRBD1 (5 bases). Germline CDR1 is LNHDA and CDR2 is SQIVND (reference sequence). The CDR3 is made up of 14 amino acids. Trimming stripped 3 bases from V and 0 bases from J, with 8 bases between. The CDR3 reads CASSIPGMNTEAFF. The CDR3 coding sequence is TGTGCCAGTAGTATCCCAGGGATGAACACTGAAGCTTTCTTT.

CDR3 amino acids: CASSTRQGASGYTF. CDR3 bases: TGTGCCAGCAGCACCCGACAGGGGGCGTCTGGCTACACCTTC. The rearrangement uses TRBV7-9 and TRBJ1-2; 10 nucleotides match TRBD1. The germline V gene has CDR1 SEHNR and CDR2 FQNEAQ (reference sequence). CDR3 size: 14 residues. V was pared by 5 bases and J by 7 bases, with 7 bases of the junction left unmatched.

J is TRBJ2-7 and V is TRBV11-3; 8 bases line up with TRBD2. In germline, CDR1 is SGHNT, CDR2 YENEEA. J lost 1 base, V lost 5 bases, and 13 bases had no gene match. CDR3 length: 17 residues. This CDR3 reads CASSPRGSGRASYEQYF. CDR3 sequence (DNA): TGTGCCAGCAGCCCCCGGGGAAGCGGGAGAGCGTCCTACGAGCAGTACTTC.

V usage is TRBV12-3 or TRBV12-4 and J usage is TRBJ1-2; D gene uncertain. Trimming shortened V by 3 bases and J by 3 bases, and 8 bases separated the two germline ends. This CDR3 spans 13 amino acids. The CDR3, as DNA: TGTGCCAGCAGTTTTAGAATAGACTATGGCTACACCTTC. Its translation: CASSFRIDYGYTF.

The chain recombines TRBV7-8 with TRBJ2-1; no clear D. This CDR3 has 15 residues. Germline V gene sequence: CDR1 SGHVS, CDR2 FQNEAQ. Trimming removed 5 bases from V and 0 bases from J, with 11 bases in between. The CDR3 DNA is TGTGCCAGCAGCCCCAGAGGTAACTCCTACAATGAGCAGTTCTTC. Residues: CASSPRGNSYNEQFF.

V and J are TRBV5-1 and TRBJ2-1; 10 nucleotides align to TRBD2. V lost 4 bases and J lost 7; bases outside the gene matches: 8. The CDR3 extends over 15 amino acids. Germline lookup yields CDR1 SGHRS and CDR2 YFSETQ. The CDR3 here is CASSPSSGRYNEQFF. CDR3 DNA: TGCGCCAGCAGCCCGTCTAGCGGGAGATATAATGAGCAGTTCTTC.

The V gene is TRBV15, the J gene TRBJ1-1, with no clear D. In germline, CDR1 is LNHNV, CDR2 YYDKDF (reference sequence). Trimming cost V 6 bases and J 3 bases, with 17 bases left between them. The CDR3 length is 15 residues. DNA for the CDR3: TGTGCCACCAGAATGGAAGGACTCTTGTACACTGAAGCTTTCTTT. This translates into CATRMEGLLYTEAFF.

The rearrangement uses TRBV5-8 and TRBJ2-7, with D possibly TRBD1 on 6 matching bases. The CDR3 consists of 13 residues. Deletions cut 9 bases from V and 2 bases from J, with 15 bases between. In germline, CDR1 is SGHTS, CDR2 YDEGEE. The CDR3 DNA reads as TGTGCCACCACAGGGATCGGGACCTACGAGCAGTACTTC. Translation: CATTGIGTYEQYF. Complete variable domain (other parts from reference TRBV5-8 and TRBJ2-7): EAGVTQSPTHLIKTRGQQATLRCSPISGHTSVYWYQQALGLGLQFLLWYDEGEERNRGNFPPRFSGRQFPNYSSELNVNALELEDSALYLCATTGIGTYEQYFGPGTRLTVT.

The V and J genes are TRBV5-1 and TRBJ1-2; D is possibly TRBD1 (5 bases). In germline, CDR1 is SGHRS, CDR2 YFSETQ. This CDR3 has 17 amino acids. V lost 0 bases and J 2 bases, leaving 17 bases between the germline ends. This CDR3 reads CASSLAEVLAGNYGYTF. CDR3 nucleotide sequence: TGCGCCAGCAGCTTGGCCGAGGTGTTGGCAGGGAACTATGGCTACACCTTC.

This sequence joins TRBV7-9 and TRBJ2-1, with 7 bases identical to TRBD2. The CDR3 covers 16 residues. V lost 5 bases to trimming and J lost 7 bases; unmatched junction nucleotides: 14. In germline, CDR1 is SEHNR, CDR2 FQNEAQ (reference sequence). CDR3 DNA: TGTGCCAGCAGCACACCCGGGAGGAGGGGTGATAATGAGCAGTTCTTC. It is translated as CASSTPGRRGDNEQFF.

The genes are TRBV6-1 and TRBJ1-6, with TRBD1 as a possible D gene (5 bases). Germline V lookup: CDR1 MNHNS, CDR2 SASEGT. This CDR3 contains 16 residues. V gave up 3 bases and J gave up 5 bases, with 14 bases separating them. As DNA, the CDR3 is TGTGCCAGCAGTGATCGCGTAGGGGCGGATAATTCACCCCTCCACTTT. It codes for CASSDRVGADNSPLHF.

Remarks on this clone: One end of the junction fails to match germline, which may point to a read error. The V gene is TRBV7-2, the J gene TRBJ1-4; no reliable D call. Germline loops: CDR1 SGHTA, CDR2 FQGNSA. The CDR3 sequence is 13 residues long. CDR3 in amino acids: CASTLGTPERLFF. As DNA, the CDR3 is TGTGCCAGCACCTTAGGCACCCCGGAGAGACTGTTTTTT. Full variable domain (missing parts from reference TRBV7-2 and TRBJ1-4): GAGVSQSPSNKVTEKGKDVELRCDPISGHTALYWYRQSLGQGLEFLIYFQGNSAPDKSGLPSDRFSAERTGGSVSTLTIQRTQQEDSAVYLCASTLGTPERLFFGSGTQLSVL.

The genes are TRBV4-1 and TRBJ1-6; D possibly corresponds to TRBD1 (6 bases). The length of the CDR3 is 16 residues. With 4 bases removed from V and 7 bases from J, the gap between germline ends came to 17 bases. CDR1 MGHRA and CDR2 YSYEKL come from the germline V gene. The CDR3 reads CASSRSWGGQNSPLHF. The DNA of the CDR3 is TGCGCCAGCAGCCGTTCTTGGGGGGGCCAAAATTCACCCCTCCACTTT.

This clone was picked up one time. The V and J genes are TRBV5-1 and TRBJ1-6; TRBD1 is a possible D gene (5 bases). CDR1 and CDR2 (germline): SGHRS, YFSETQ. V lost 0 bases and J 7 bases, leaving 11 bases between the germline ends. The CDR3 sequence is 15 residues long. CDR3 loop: CASSLAQGRNSPLHF. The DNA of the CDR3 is TGCGCCAGCAGCTTGGCGCAGGGTCGGAATTCACCCCTCCACTTT.

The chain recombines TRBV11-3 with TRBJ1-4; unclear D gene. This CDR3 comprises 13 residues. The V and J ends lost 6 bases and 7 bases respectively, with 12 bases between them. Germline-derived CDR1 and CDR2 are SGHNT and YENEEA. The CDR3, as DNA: TGTGCCAGCAGTTTTGGGCTGGGTGAAAAACTGTTTTTT. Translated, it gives CASSFGLGEKLFF.

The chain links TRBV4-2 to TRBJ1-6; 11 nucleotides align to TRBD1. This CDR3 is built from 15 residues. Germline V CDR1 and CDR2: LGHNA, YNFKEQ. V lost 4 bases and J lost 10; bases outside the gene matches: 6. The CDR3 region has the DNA TGTGCCAGCAGCCCTAGGGACAGGGGGAGGTCACCCCTCCACTTT. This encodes CASSPRDRGRSPLHF.

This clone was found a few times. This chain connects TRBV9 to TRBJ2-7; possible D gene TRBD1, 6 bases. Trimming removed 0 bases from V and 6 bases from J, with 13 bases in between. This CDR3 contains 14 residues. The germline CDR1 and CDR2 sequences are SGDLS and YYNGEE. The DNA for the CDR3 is TGTGCCAGCAGCGTAGCTCCAGGGGCTCGCGAGCAGTACTTC. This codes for CASSVAPGAREQYF.

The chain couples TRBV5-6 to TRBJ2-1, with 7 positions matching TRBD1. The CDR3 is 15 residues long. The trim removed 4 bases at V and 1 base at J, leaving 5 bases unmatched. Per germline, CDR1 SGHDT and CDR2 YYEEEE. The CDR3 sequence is CASSTGQASYNEQFF. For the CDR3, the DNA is TGTGCCAGCAGCACCGGACAGGCGTCCTACAATGAGCAGTTCTTC.

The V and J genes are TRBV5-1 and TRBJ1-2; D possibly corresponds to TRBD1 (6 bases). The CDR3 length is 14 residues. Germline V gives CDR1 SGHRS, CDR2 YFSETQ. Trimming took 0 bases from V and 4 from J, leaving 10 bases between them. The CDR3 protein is CASSLGLGGYGYTF. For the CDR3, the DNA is TGCGCCAGCAGCTTGGGCCTAGGGGGCTATGGCTACACCTTC.